Presented here are 4 T cell receptor beta chains from one specimen sequenced in a study of technical replicates of blood from a few donors. This table comes from immunoSEQ multiplex PCR, and its TCRdb copy is limited to in-frame clones, with some not included. The sample includes 50,000 to 65,000 clones, more than 85% of them seen just once. The specimen sequenced was PBMCs. Receptor source: a human donor in good health. Some clones in this sample may be carry-over from other donors' samples.

The V call is TRBV18, the J call TRBJ2-6; 7 bases match TRBD2. This CDR3 comprises 19 residues. CDR1 KGHSH and CDR2 LQKENI come from the germline V gene. Losses at the gene ends were 3 bases for V and 0 bases for J; bases not matched to a gene: 11. Here the CDR3 reads CASSPLGVGGSSGANVLTF. The CDR3 DNA reads as TGTGCCAGCTCACCCCTCGGGGTGGGAGGGAGCTCTGGGGCCAACGTCCTGACTTTC.

J is TRBJ2-2 and V is TRBV7-9; a possible D gene is TRBD1 (6 bases). The CDR3 covers 14 residues. Germline V gene sequence: CDR1 SEHNR, CDR2 FQNEAQ (reference sequence). V was cut by 2 bases and J by 6 bases, with 10 bases left in between. CDR3 sequence (DNA): TGTGCCAGCAGCTTACCAGGGGCGGCCGGGGAGCTGTTTTTT. It translates to CASSLPGAAGELFF.

The chain combines TRBV25-1 with TRBJ1-5; D ambiguous. Germline loops: CDR1 MGHDK, CDR2 SYGVNS. Trimming took off 5 bases at V and 1 base at J, with 12 bases between the two ends. The CDR3 runs 15 residues. The CDR3 sequence: CASSRSGASNQPQHF. The CDR3 DNA sequence: TGTGCCAGCAGTAGGTCGGGAGCAAGCAATCAGCCCCAGCATTTT.

The genes are TRBV27 and TRBJ1-2; D is unresolved. Trimming cost V 2 bases and J 3 bases, with 7 bases left between them. The CDR3 is 13 residues long. Germline loops: CDR1 MNHEY, CDR2 SMNVEV (reference sequence). The CDR3 here is CASSLEQHYGYTF. The CDR3 DNA follows: TGTGCCAGCAGTTTAGAACAGCACTATGGCTACACCTTC.